The 32 T cell receptor beta chains reported below all come from one sample, sequenced in a study of tumor-infiltrating lymphocytes in localized non-small cell lung cancer. TCRdb keeps only in-frame clones here, not all; method: immunoSEQ multiplex PCR. The sample carries some 14,000 clones, 65% to 75% recorded once. The sample consisted of uninvolved lung tissue not adjacent to the tumor. The receptor set was obtained from a human donor with non-small cell lung cancer.

The sample holds one count of this clone. V usage is TRBV14 and J usage is TRBJ2-7; no reliable D call. Germline values: CDR1 SGHDN, CDR2 FVKESK. The germline V and J ends were trimmed by 4 bases and 5 bases, with 9 bases remaining between them. The CDR3 is made up of 12 amino acids. The CDR3 reads CASSLIHHEQYF. The CDR3 bases are TGTGCCAGCAGCCTCATACATCACGAGCAGTACTTC.

This chain links TRBV19 with TRBJ2-3, with a possible D match to TRBD2 (6 bases). V was shortened by 7 bases and J by 1 base, with 6 bases between the two germline ends. This CDR3 is built from 12 residues. Germline V gene data show CDR1 as LNHDA and CDR2 as SQIVND (reference sequence). The CDR3 DNA follows: TGTGCCAGTACGGGAGGCACAGATACGCAGTATTTT. Protein sequence: CASTGGTDTQYF.

The rearrangement uses TRBV19 and TRBJ1-2; tentative D call: TRBD1 (6 bases). V dropped 6 bases and J dropped 4 bases, with 15 bases sitting between them. CDR1 and CDR2 from the germline V gene are LNHDA and SQIVND (reference sequence). The CDR3 spans 14 residues. Here the CDR3 reads CASRDTGFGYGYTF. The CDR3 DNA reads TGTGCCAGTAGAGATACAGGGTTCGGCTATGGCTACACCTTC.

This clone is medium-sized (0.01 to 0.1%) in the sample. Other DNA sequences from this sample encode an identical CDR3 as well. The chain links TRBV2 to TRBJ2-1, with D hard to call. The V gene lost 3 bases and the J gene lost 5 bases, with 2 bases spanning the gap. Germline V gives CDR1 SNHLY, CDR2 FYNNEI. This CDR3 comprises 11 residues. This chain's CDR3 is CASSENNEQFF. The CDR3 region has the DNA TGTGCCAGCAGTGAGAACAATGAGCAGTTCTTC.

This chain links TRBV29-1 with TRBJ1-1, with TRBD1 matching over 10 bases. This CDR3 has 14 residues. The J segment lost 4 bases and the V segment lost 4 bases, leaving 6 bases of the junction unmatched. In germline, CDR1 is SQVTM, CDR2 ANQGSEA. CDR3 sequence: CSVGQGAAFTEAFF. CDR3 DNA: TGCAGCGTTGGACAGGGGGCCGCGTTCACTGAAGCTTTCTTT. Drawing the rest from reference TRBV29-1 and TRBJ1-1, the complete variable domain is SAVISQKPSRDICQRGTSLTIQCQVDSQVTMMFWYRQQPGQSLTLIATANQGSEATYESGFVIDKFPISRPNLTFSTLTVSNMSPEDSSIYLCSVGQGAAFTEAFFGQGTRLTVV.

This clone was recorded a few times. This chain links TRBV27 with TRBJ2-3; 10 nucleotides align to TRBD1. CDR1 and CDR2 from the germline V gene are MNHEY and SMNVEV (reference sequence). This CDR3 is built from 15 residues. Trimming removed 7 bases from V and 6 bases from J; junction bases left unmatched: 10. CDR3 nucleotides: TGTGCCAGCACCCCCAGACAGGGGGCGTGGGATACGCAGTATTTT. Translation: CASTPRQGAWDTQYF.

This clone was counted a few times. The chain recombines TRBV30 with TRBJ2-3, with 7 bases identical to TRBD1. The CDR3 runs to 16 residues. CDR1 is GTSNPN and CDR2 is SVGIG in the germline V gene (reference sequence). Trimming took 2 bases from V and 1 from J; bases not matched to a gene: 9. The CDR3 DNA reads as TGTGCCTGGAGTCCGAACAGGGGTGGTGGCACAGATACGCAGTATTTT. Translation gives CAWSPNRGGGTDTQYF.

This clone appeared a few times. J is TRBJ2-1 and V is TRBV30; D is perhaps TRBD2 (6 bases). The V end lost 3 bases, the J end lost 6 bases, and 12 bases lay between the germline ends. This CDR3 is built from 13 residues. From germline, CDR1 is GTSNPN and CDR2 SVGIG (reference sequence). The CDR3 nucleotides read TGTGCCTGGAGACGGGAGCTCGGCAATGAGCAGTTCTTC. It translates to CAWRRELGNEQFF.

Notes on this clone: Other nucleotide sequences from this sample produce the same CDR3. The chain combines TRBV14 with TRBJ1-1, with D unclear. Germline V lookup: CDR1 SGHDN, CDR2 FVKESK. The CDR3 contains 14 residues. The germline V and J ends were trimmed by 1 base and 0 bases, with 6 bases remaining between them. CDR3 residues: CASSQAGMNTEAFF. The CDR3 nucleotides read TGTGCCAGCAGCCAAGCAGGAATGAACACTGAAGCTTTCTTT.

This clone appeared a few times. The chain recombines TRBV5-5 with TRBJ1-5; 8 bases agree with TRBD1. The CDR3 has 14 residues. With 0 bases clipped from V and 5 bases from J, the junction kept 1 base outside the gene matches. Germline V gives CDR1 SGHKS, CDR2 YYEKEE (reference sequence). For the CDR3, the DNA is TGTGCCAGCAGCTTGGGGACAGGGTATCAGCCCCAGCATTTT. Its translation is CASSLGTGYQPQHF. Supplemented by reference TRBV5-5 and TRBJ1-5, the full variable domain reads DAGVTQSPTHLIKTRGQQVTLRCSPISGHKSVSWYQQVLGQGPQFIFQYYEKEERGRGNFPDRFSARQFPNYSSELNVNALLLGDSALYLCASSLGTGYQPQHFGDGTRLSIL.

DNA of the CDR3: TGTGCCTGGAGTTCAACAGGGGCATCACCCCTCCACTTT. Its translation is CAWSSTGASPLHF. This chain uses TRBV30 with TRBJ1-6; TRBD1 matches 7 bases. Germline V gives CDR1 GTSNPN, CDR2 SVGIG (reference sequence). The length of the CDR3 is 13 residues. After removal of 2 bases from V and 10 bases from J, the junction contained 5 bases not matched to a gene.

The chain links TRBV7-8 to TRBJ1-1; no firm D call. Per germline, CDR1 SGHVS and CDR2 FQNEAQ. V lost 4 bases and J 0 bases, leaving 6 bases between the germline ends. This CDR3 has 13 amino acids. The CDR3 coding sequence is TGTGCCAGCAGCTCGGTCGTGAACACTGAAGCTTTCTTT. It is translated as CASSSVVNTEAFF.

The chain has TRBV6-6 and TRBJ2-2, with no clear D. The V gene lost 8 bases and the J gene lost 3 bases, with 10 bases spanning the gap. Germline assignment: CDR1 MNHNY and CDR2 SVGAGI (reference sequence). The CDR3 spans 13 residues. CDR3 loop: CASVQEYTGELFF. CDR3 nucleotide sequence: TGTGCCAGCGTGCAGGAGTACACCGGGGAGCTGTTTTTT.

V gene TRBV19 combines with J gene TRBJ1-5; 8 bases align to TRBD1. In germline, CDR1 is LNHDA, CDR2 SQIVND (reference sequence). V lost 5 bases, J lost 7 bases, and 7 bases stayed unmatched. This CDR3 region has 14 residues. The CDR3: CASSGDRKGQPQHF. Here the CDR3 DNA reads TGTGCCAGTAGTGGGGACAGGAAGGGACAGCCCCAGCATTTT.

This clone is medium-sized by share. This rearrangement joins TRBV29-1 to TRBJ2-2; D is perhaps TRBD1 (6 bases). V dropped 3 bases and J dropped 7 bases, with 18 bases sitting between them. Looked up from germline, CDR1 is SQVTM and CDR2 is ANQGSEA. The CDR3 is 15 residues long. CDR3 in amino acids: CSVELRGYGNGELFF. CDR3 in DNA: TGCAGCGTTGAGCTAAGGGGGTACGGGAACGGGGAGCTGTTTTTT.

This clone was picked up a small number of times. The chain combines TRBV7-6 with TRBJ2-1; D uncertain. The CDR3 has 13 amino acids. Looked up from germline, CDR1 is SGHVS and CDR2 is FNYEAQ. The V end was cut by 3 bases, the J end by 4 bases, with 7 bases between. CDR3 DNA sequence: TGTGCCAGCAGCTTTCAATCTTACAATGAGCAGTTCTTC. It encodes CASSFQSYNEQFF.

The chain joins TRBV6-1 to TRBJ2-7; a weak D match, TRBD2 (5 bases). Trimming took off 4 bases at V and 3 bases at J, with 16 bases between the two ends. The germline gives CDR1 MNHNS, CDR2 SASEGT. The CDR3 spans 15 residues. This CDR3 reads CASSASRGWDYEQYF. The CDR3, as DNA: TGTGCCAGCAGTGCTTCACGGGGATGGGACTACGAGCAGTACTTC.

Only one count was recorded for this clone. This chain's CDR3 is CASSEALPGSQPQHF. The CDR3 region has the DNA TGTGCCAGCAGTGAAGCTCTCCCAGGGTCCCAGCCCCAGCATTTT. The gene calls are TRBV6-1 and TRBJ1-5; weak D call: TRBD1 (5 bases). The CDR3 has 15 residues. Germline V gene data show CDR1 as MNHNS and CDR2 as SASEGT. V dropped 0 bases and J dropped 7 bases, with 13 bases sitting between them.

V usage is TRBV19 and J usage is TRBJ2-4, with a weak D call TRBD1 (6 bases). Germline V gene data show CDR1 as LNHDA and CDR2 as SQIVND (reference sequence). CDR3 length equals 14 residues. V gave up 6 bases and J gave up 7 bases, with 16 bases separating them. For the CDR3, the DNA is TGTGCCAGTAGAGTCCGGGACACAGCCAACATTCAGTACTTC. It is translated as CASRVRDTANIQYF.

The chain uses TRBV19 and TRBJ2-2, with TRBD2 matching over 7 bases. After removal of 1 base from V and 0 bases from J, the junction contained 8 bases not matched to a gene. There are 18 residues in the CDR3. Germline assignment: CDR1 LNHDA and CDR2 SQIVND (reference sequence). The CDR3 loop is CASSIVVASGTNTGELFF. The CDR3 nucleotides are TGTGCCAGTAGTATAGTTGTGGCTAGCGGTACGAACACCGGGGAGCTGTTTTTT.

The chain employs TRBV6-5 and TRBJ1-5; 9 bases match TRBD1. With V trimmed by 3 bases and J by 6 bases, 6 bases remained unmatched. Germline V CDR1 and CDR2: MNHEY, SVGAGI. The CDR3 sequence is 15 residues long. The CDR3 nucleotides read TGTGCCAGCAGTTATGGACAGGGGACGGGTCAGCCCCAGCATTTT. Translating gives CASSYGQGTGQPQHF.

The chain uses TRBV11-2 and TRBJ1-4, with D perhaps matching TRBD1 (6 bases). This CDR3 is 11 amino acids long. V lost 1 base to trimming and J lost 14 bases, with 8 bases between them. Germline V gives CDR1 SGHAT, CDR2 FQNNGV. The CDR3 reads CASSLGGPLFF. The DNA of the CDR3 is TGTGCCAGCAGCTTAGGGGGGCCCCTGTTTTTT.

For the CDR3, the DNA is TGTGCCTGGAGCCCCCGAGACACTGAAGCTTTCTTT. Its translation: CAWSPRDTEAFF. This chain connects TRBV30 to TRBJ1-1; D uncertain. This CDR3 is 12 amino acids long. The germline V gene encodes CDR1 GTSNPN and CDR2 SVGIG (reference sequence). V shed 3 bases and J shed 3 bases, with 8 bases lying between them.

The J gene is TRBJ2-7, the V gene TRBV2; D is ambiguous. Looked up from germline, CDR1 is SNHLY and CDR2 is FYNNEI. Trimming left V 8 bases short and J 0 bases short, with 11 bases between. The CDR3 is made up of 13 amino acids. CDR3 nucleotides: TGTGCCAGCGCCCCTCCCAGCTCCTACGAGCAGTACTTC. Its translation is CASAPPSSYEQYF.

Concerning this clone: One junction end disagrees with the germline gene, perhaps due to a read error. CDR3 bases: TGTGCCAGTAGTTCTGGGACAGGGGTCCTGATGCACTTC. Translation: CASSSGTGVLMHF. The J gene is TRBJ2-7, the V gene TRBV19; 10 bases agree with TRBD1. This CDR3 contains 13 residues. CDR1 LNHDA and CDR2 SQIVND come from the germline V gene (reference sequence).

This rearrangement joins TRBV7-9 to TRBJ1-1, with D unclear. CDR1 SEHNR and CDR2 FQNEAQ come from the germline V gene (reference sequence). The CDR3 consists of 14 residues. With 5 bases removed from V and 6 bases from J, the gap between germline ends came to 16 bases. CDR3 in DNA: TGTGCCAGCAGCGAACCTGGGATCAACGCTGAAGCTTTCTTT. Amino acid sequence: CASSEPGINAEAFF.

J is TRBJ1-5 and V is TRBV19, with TRBD1 identical over 7 bases. This CDR3 spans 17 amino acids. The germline gives CDR1 LNHDA, CDR2 SQIVND (reference sequence). Germline trimming cut 6 bases from V and 4 bases from J; bases unmatched to any gene: 15. CDR3 amino acids: CASSLPPNRGPNQPQHF. The CDR3, as DNA: TGTGCCAGTAGCCTTCCCCCCAACAGGGGCCCAAATCAGCCCCAGCATTTT.

CDR3 coding DNA: TGTGCCAGCAGGACAGGGCAGGGCCCCTATGGCTACACCTTC. This gives the protein CASRTGQGPYGYTF. The chain recombines TRBV7-2 with TRBJ1-2; 7 nucleotides agree with TRBD1. V was clipped by 6 bases and J by 4 bases; unmatched bases: 8. CDR3 size: 14 residues. Germline V lookup: CDR1 SGHTA, CDR2 FQGNSA.

The chain joins TRBV30 to TRBJ2-6, with TRBD2 matching over 7 bases. The germline V gene encodes CDR1 GTSNPN and CDR2 SVGIG (reference sequence). After removal of 3 bases from V and 3 bases from J, the junction contained 8 bases not matched to a gene. CDR3 length equals 16 residues. This chain's CDR3 is CAWRGGDAIGANVLTF. CDR3 DNA sequence: TGTGCCTGGAGGGGGGGGGACGCCATTGGGGCCAACGTCCTGACTTTC.

The CDR3 region has the DNA TGTGCCAGCAGCCCGACAGGCTATGGCTACACCTTC. Protein sequence: CASSPTGYGYTF. This chain connects TRBV5-4 to TRBJ1-2; D may be TRBD1 (6 bases). Germline lookup yields CDR1 SGHNT and CDR2 YYREEE (reference sequence). V lost 4 bases and J 4 bases, leaving 8 bases between the germline ends. The length of the CDR3 is 12 residues. Combining the CDR3 with reference TRBV5-4 and TRBJ1-2 gives the whole variable domain ETGVTQSPTHLIKTRGQQVTLRCSSQSGHNTVSWYQQALGQGPQFIFQYYREEENGRGNFPPRFSGLQFPNYSSELNVNALELDDSALYLCASSPTGYGYTFGSGTRLTVV.

This chain uses TRBV7-2 with TRBJ2-5; D gene ambiguous. The length of the CDR3 is 11 residues. Per germline, CDR1 SGHTA and CDR2 FQGNSA. V lost 5 bases and J 6 bases, leaving 7 bases between the germline ends. The CDR3 loop is CASSKGQTQYF. The CDR3 nucleotides are TGTGCCAGCAGCAAGGGCCAGACCCAGTACTTC.

The V gene is TRBV2, the J gene TRBJ1-2, with 8 bases identical to TRBD1. This CDR3 is built from 14 residues. The germline V gene encodes CDR1 SNHLY and CDR2 FYNNEI. Trimming cost V 5 bases and J 0 bases; bases outside gene matches: 2. The CDR3, as DNA: TGTGCCAGCAGTTCACAGGGGGCTAACTATGGCTACACCTTC. Translating gives CASSSQGANYGYTF. Full variable domain (remainder filled in from reference TRBV2 and TRBJ1-2): EPEVTQTPSHQVTQMGQEVILRCVPISNHLYFYWYRQILGQKVEFLVSFYNNEISEKSEIFDDQFSVERPDGSNFTLKIRSTKLEDSAMYFCASSSQGANYGYTFGSGTRLTVV.